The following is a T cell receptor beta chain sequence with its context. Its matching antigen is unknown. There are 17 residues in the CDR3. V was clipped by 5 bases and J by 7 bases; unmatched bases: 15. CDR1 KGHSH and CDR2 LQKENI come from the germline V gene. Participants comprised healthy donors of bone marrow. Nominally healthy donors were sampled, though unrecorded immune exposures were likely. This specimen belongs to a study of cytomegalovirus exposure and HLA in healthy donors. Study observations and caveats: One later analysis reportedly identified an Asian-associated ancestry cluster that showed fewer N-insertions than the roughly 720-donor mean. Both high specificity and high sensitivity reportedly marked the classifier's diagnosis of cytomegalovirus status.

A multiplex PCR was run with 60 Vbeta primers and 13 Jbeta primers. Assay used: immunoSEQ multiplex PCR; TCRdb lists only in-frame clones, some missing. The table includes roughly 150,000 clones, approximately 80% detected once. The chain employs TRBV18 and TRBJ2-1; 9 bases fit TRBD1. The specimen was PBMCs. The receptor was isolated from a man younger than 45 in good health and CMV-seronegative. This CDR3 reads CASSAYGTGTGGNEQFF. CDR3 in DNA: TGTGCCAGCTCAGCCTACGGGACAGGGACAGGCGGGAATGAGCAGTTCTTC. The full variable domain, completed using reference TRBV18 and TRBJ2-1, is NAGVMQNPRHLVRRRGQEARLRCSPMKGHSHVYWYRQLPEEGLKFMVYLQKENIIDESGMPKERFSAEFPKEGPSILRIQQVVRGDSAAYFCASSAYGTGTGGNEQFFGPGTRLTVL.